The clone carrying this TCR beta chain occurred a few times. Reverse transcribed after extraction, RNA yielded cDNA as the sequencing template. Profiling relied on immunoSEQ multiplex PCR, and the TCRdb table lists in-frame clones only, not all of them. The sample includes about 120,000 clones, approximately 53% seen only once; the top ten take 0.46%. Treatment: oral pan-JAK inhibitor, 5-10 mg twice daily. The sample is drawn from a study of CD8+ T cells in alopecia areata. The J segment lost 8 bases and the V segment lost 5 bases, leaving 9 bases of the junction unmatched. The CDR3 runs to 13 residues. The germline V gene encodes CDR1 SQVTM and CDR2 ANQGSEA.

This receptor was obtained from a human donor with alopecia areata. The input for sequencing was CD4+ T cells sorted from blood, taken at week 4, from a patient treated with tofacitinib. The chain uses TRBV29-1 and TRBJ1-2, with TRBD1 matching 9 bases. The CDR3 loop reads CSVRQGQGTGYTF. CDR3 nucleotides: TGCAGCGTTAGACAAGGACAGGGGACGGGCTACACCTTC. Together with reference TRBV29-1 and TRBJ1-2, the CDR3 gives the full variable domain: SAVISQKPSRDICQRGTSLTIQCQVDSQVTMMFWYRQQPGQSLTLIATANQGSEATYESGFVIDKFPISRPNLTFSTLTVSNMSPEDSSIYLCSVRQGQGTGYTFGSGTRLTVV.